The present T cell receptor (beta chain) was sequenced within a study of T and B cells in COVID-19 patients. Study results and caveats: In COVID-19 patients, T cell receptor beta variable and joining gene use was reportedly strongly skewed. Highly clonal in active COVID-19, TRB repertoires exceeded healthy-donor diversity and richness at recovery.

TRB rearrangements were amplified by multiplex PCR with BIOMED2 TRB-A/B primers. One entry per CDR3 protein, called by TCRdb with MiXCR from the multiplex PCR reads. This table has more than 20,000 distinct CDR3 sequences, around a third appearing once. From blood, 250-500 ng of genomic DNA served as TRB template. This clonotype is labeled medium-sized. Its cognate antigen is unknown. Sequencing input: blood. This clonotype originated in a human donor who had recovered from COVID-19.

As DNA, the CDR3 is TGCAGCGTGCTTCTGGGTCCAGCTTTCTTT. It yields the protein CSVLLGPAFF. The rearrangement links TRBV29-1 to TRBJ1-1; D is unresolved. Germline V gives CDR1 SQVTM, CDR2 ANQGSEA. The CDR3 runs 10 residues. V was trimmed by 6 bases and J by 10 bases, leaving 12 bases between them.